One sample yielded the 11 T cell receptor beta chains listed below, sequenced in a study of post-analysis software for immune sequencing data. General study points: Comparison of patients with controls showed roughly five TRBV segments more frequent in patients, TRBV5-6, TRBV5-1 and TRBV20-1 among them.

Presence of unique molecular identifiers characterized the TCR beta cDNA libraries. MiXCR, run by TCRdb on the PCR reads, gives a single entry per CDR3 protein. This sample carries more than 500,000 distinct CDR3 sequences, less than 40% of them seen once, and the ten largest clones take less than 6%. For these TCRs, the target antigens are not known. The sequenced material came from blood. These receptors all stem from a girl younger than 18 with multiple sclerosis.

This clonotype turned up a few times. The chain recombines TRBV20-1 with TRBJ2-1, with D maybe TRBD2 (6 bases). Trimming removed 3 bases at V and 10 bases at J, with 22 bases between. CDR1 is DFQATT, CDR2 SNEGSKA, per germline (reference sequence). The CDR3 spans 15 residues. CDR3 sequence: CSARETSEPGGEQFF. The CDR3 bases are TGCAGTGCTAGGGAGACTAGTGAGCCAGGAGGGGAGCAGTTCTTC.

CDR3 sequence: CASPIKDRGSKNIQYF. Here the CDR3 DNA reads TGTGCCAGCCCAATTAAGGACAGGGGGTCCAAAAACATTCAGTACTTC. V gene TRBV21-1 combines with J gene TRBJ2-4; TRBD1 was called by the table and not checked on the DNA. TRBV21-1 is assigned pseudogene status. This CDR3 has 16 amino acids.

This clonotype was counted many times. V and J are TRBV20-1 and TRBJ2-1; D remains unclear. The CDR3 runs 10 residues. The V gene's germline CDR1 is DFQATT and CDR2 SNEGSKA (reference sequence). Trimming stripped 3 bases from V and 8 bases from J, with 5 bases between. CDR3 residues: CSASGHEQFF. The CDR3 DNA reads as TGCAGTGCTAGTGGCCATGAGCAGTTCTTC.

This chain connects TRBV4-1 to TRBJ2-5; possible D gene TRBD1, 5 bases. Germline CDR1 reads MGHRA; CDR2 reads YSYEKL. The V and J ends lost 1 base and 12 bases respectively, with 18 bases between them. The CDR3 length is 14 residues. The CDR3 DNA reads TGCGCCAGCAGCCAAGTGCAGGGTGGGGAAGAAAAGTACTTC. Its protein is CASSQVQGGEEKYF.

This clonotype was seen only a few times. The chain employs TRBV3-1 and TRBJ2-2; D is undetermined. Looked up from germline, CDR1 is LGHDT and CDR2 is YNNKEL (reference sequence). CDR3 size: 16 residues. Trimming cost V 0 bases and J 2 bases, with 10 bases left between them. The CDR3 sequence is CASSQEGLENTGELFF. The CDR3 DNA follows: TGTGCCAGCAGCCAAGAGGGTCTAGAAAACACCGGGGAGCTGTTTTTT.

The genes are TRBV7-9 and TRBJ1-1, with 7 positions matching TRBD1. The CDR3 runs 14 residues. The V segment lost 3 bases and the J segment 4 bases; nucleotides outside the gene matches: 5. Germline CDR1 and CDR2: SEHNR and FQNEAQ (reference sequence). For the CDR3, the DNA is TGTGCCAGCAGCTTTGAGACAGGGTTCACTGAAGCTTTCTTT. This gives the protein CASSFETGFTEAFF. Full variable domain (outside the CDR3, taken from reference TRBV7-9 and TRBJ1-1): DTGVSQNPRHKITKRGQNVTFRCDPISEHNRLYWYRQTLGQGPEFLTYFQNEAQLEKSRLLSDRFSAERPKGSFSTLEIQRTEQGDSAMYLCASSFETGFTEAFFGQGTRLTVV.

The rearrangement uses TRBV5-1 and TRBJ2-1; weak D call: TRBD1 (7 bases). V lost 2 bases to trimming and J lost 1 base, with 16 bases between them. CDR1 is SGHRS and CDR2 is YFSETQ in the germline V gene. The CDR3 is 17 amino acids. Here the CDR3 reads CASSFYKQGGSYNEQFF. DNA of the CDR3: TGCGCCAGCAGCTTCTATAAGCAGGGGGGATCCTACAATGAGCAGTTCTTC.

The CDR3 spells CASKRNMNTEAFF. In DNA, the CDR3 is TGTGCCAGCAAGCGCAACATGAACACTGAAGCTTTCTTT. V gene TRBV7-9 combines with J gene TRBJ1-1; D gene uncertain. The V and J ends lost 7 bases and 0 bases respectively, with 9 bases between them. The CDR3 spans 13 residues. CDR1 and CDR2 from the germline V gene are SEHNR and FQNEAQ (reference sequence). Variable domain in full (rest from reference TRBV7-9 and TRBJ1-1): DTGVSQNPRHKITKRGQNVTFRCDPISEHNRLYWYRQTLGQGPEFLTYFQNEAQLEKSRLLSDRFSAERPKGSFSTLEIQRTEQGDSAMYLCASKRNMNTEAFFGQGTRLTVV.

This chain links TRBV4-1 with TRBJ2-3; D may be TRBD1 (7 bases). CDR3 length: 17 residues. Germline V gives CDR1 MGHRA, CDR2 YSYEKL. V was shortened by 4 bases and J by 0 bases, with 17 bases between the two germline ends. CDR3: CASSPKEGGQSTDTQYF. The CDR3 bases are TGCGCCAGCAGCCCCAAGGAGGGGGGACAGAGCACAGATACGCAGTATTTT.

A word on this clonotype: The junction departs from germline at one end; a sequencing error may be responsible. This rearrangement joins TRBV20-1 to TRBJ1-5; the D gene is possibly TRBD1 (5 bases). CDR3 size: 14 residues. CDR1 and CDR2 (germline): DFQATT, SNEGSKA (reference sequence). This CDR3 reads CSAGELAGPWPQHF. For the CDR3, the DNA is TGCAGTGCTGGAGAGTTGGCAGGGCCTTGGCCCCAGCATTTT.

This clonotype was observed a handful of times. The CDR3 nucleotides are TGTGCCAGCAGCGCCGCAGGGATCCAAGAGACCCAGTACTTC. As protein: CASSAAGIQETQYF. This chain connects TRBV9 to TRBJ2-5, with D possibly matching TRBD1 (5 bases). Germline V gene lookup returns CDR1 SGDLS and CDR2 YYNGEE. The CDR3 extends over 14 amino acids. Trimming left V 3 bases short and J 1 base short, with 10 bases between.